This T cell receptor beta chain was identified during a study of breast tumors, draining lymph nodes, adjacent tissues. The lymph nodes were axillary draining lymph nodes from breast cancer patients. The CDR3 has 16 residues. Trimming cost V 6 bases and J 0 bases; bases outside gene matches: 8. Germline-derived CDR1 and CDR2 are DFQATT and SNEGSKA (reference sequence). The table lists this clonotype with many counts. Its antigen is not identified. Study results and limitations: Findings are consistent with lymph node origin and intratumoral expansion of most tumor T cells. Tumor repertoires ranked between lymph nodes and nontumor tissue in diversity, with V and J gene preferences. The lymph node origin of tumor T cells was framed as consistent with a hypothesis, not demonstrated.

TCRdb reprocessed the multiplex PCR reads via MiXCR and lists one record per CDR3 protein. This table has about 110,000 distinct CDR3 sequences, approximately 28% appearing once. The TCR sequence derives from a female donor with breast cancer. Some clones in this sample may be carry-over from other donors' samples. This chain joins TRBV20-1 and TRBJ2-1; 10 nucleotides align to TRBD2. Material: axillary lymph node tissue. The CDR3 DNA follows: TGCAGTGCCATTACCCAGCGGGGGGGCTCCTACAATGAGCAGTTCTTC. This translates into CSAITQRGGSYNEQFF.